This TCR beta chain was sequenced during a study of blood T cell repertoires in COVID-19. Study-wide context: In each case, the material was cDNA or gDNA derived from T cells, B-cell-depleted T cells, or PBMCs.

Trimming at V came to 6 bases and at J to 3 bases, leaving 14 bases not matched to a gene. This CDR3 is 16 amino acids long. Germline V lookup: CDR1 LNHDA, CDR2 SQIVND (reference sequence). Under the authors' procedure: Quantification of nucleated cells was approximated via reference gene primer amplification. Sequencing used immunoSEQ multiplex PCR; TCRdb keeps in-frame clones, though not all of them. V and J calls and clone size are those listed in that table; D and trimming were worked out from the DNA. The data show 200,000 to 250,000 clones, about 91% seen once. Across about two dozen US areas, participants ranged in age from roughly 18 to 95 years.

This chain uses TRBV19 with TRBJ2-7; the match to TRBD2 covers 7 bases. Sequencing was performed on PBMCs or T cells enriched from blood (not recorded which). This clonotype was sampled from a woman aged 45-59 years with acute COVID-19. CDR3 nucleotide sequence: TGTGCCAGTAGCCGGGGGGAACCGGGACTGAACTACGAGCAGTACTTC. Amino acid sequence: CASSRGEPGLNYEQYF. The complete variable domain, with remaining parts taken from reference TRBV19 and TRBJ2-7, reads DGGITQSPKYLFRKEGQNVTLSCEQNLNHDAMYWYRQDPGQGLRLIYYSQIVNDFQKGDIAEGYSVSREKKESFPLTVTSAQKNPTAFYLCASSRGEPGLNYEQYFGPGTRLTVT.